The source of this T cell receptor beta chain is a study of cytomegalovirus exposure and HLA in healthy donors. Study background: A prior analysis found 100 million to 140 million unique TCR beta sequences from 150 million to 200 million T cells. Early released data comprised 80 million to 90 million unique TCRs from HLA-typed donors.

The study ran its PCR with 60 Vbeta and 13 Jbeta primers. Profiled with immunoSEQ multiplex PCR; TCRdb holds only in-frame clones, not every one. The table shows 200,000 to 250,000 clones, with about 77% occurring only once. General study points: TCR beta V- and J-gene trimming, according to a later analysis, was linked to a missense DCLRE1C variant.

Trimming shortened V by 1 base and J by 0 bases, and 4 bases separated the two germline ends. CDR1 is SEHNR and CDR2 is FQNEAQ in the germline V gene (reference sequence). This CDR3 spans 13 amino acids. Donors consisted of healthy bone marrow donors. This clone was seen more than once but under ten times. What it binds is not known. Sequenced material: PBMCs. This receptor was identified in a woman in her 30s in good health and CMV-seronegative. The rearrangement links TRBV7-9 to TRBJ2-7; D gene ambiguous. As DNA, the CDR3 is TGTGCCAGCAGCTTAGTAGACTCCTACGAGCAGTACTTC. It yields the protein CASSLVDSYEQYF.